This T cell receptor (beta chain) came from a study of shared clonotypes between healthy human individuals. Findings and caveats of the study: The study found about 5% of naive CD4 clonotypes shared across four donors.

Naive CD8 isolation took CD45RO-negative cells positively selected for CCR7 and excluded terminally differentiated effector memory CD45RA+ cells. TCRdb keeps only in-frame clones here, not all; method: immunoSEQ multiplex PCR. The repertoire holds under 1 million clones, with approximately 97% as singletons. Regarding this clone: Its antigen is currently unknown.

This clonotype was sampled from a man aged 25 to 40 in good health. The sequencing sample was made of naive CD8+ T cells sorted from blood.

Here the CDR3 DNA reads TGTGCCAGCAGCTTAGGGCTGGGGTTGAGCACTGAAGCTTTCTTT. Translation: CASSLGLGLSTEAFF. This chain connects TRBV7-9 to TRBJ1-1, with D hard to call. The length of the CDR3 is 15 residues. Per germline, CDR1 SEHNR and CDR2 FQNEAQ (reference sequence). The germline V and J ends were trimmed by 1 base and 4 bases, with 13 bases remaining between them.